The 25 T cell receptor beta chains in this list originate from one sample, sequenced in a study of a mutant IDH1 vaccine in newly diagnosed glioma. Time point of the sample: week 11, during vaccination. A 20-mer mutant IDH1 peptide at 300 ug was injected subcutaneously with topical imiquimod. Their target antigens are unknown. Profiling relied on immunoSEQ multiplex PCR, and the TCRdb table lists in-frame clones only, not all of them. The sample records 55,000 or so clones, roughly 90% being singletons. The material was PBMCs, obtained from a glioma patient whose treatment included an IDH1 peptide vaccine. These receptors were obtained from a man aged 45-60 years with glioma.

This chain joins TRBV9 and TRBJ2-7, with a tentative D call TRBD2 (5 bases). Trimming stripped 4 bases from V and 0 bases from J, with 14 bases between. From germline, CDR1 is SGDLS and CDR2 YYNGEE. The CDR3 has 15 residues. Written as DNA, the CDR3 is TGTGCCAGCAGCCCCGAGGGTAGCGACTCCTACGAGCAGTACTTC. Its translation is CASSPEGSDSYEQYF.

CDR3 region: CASSLITGELFF. The CDR3 coding sequence is TGTGCCAGCAGTCTGATCACCGGGGAGCTGTTTTTT. The genes are TRBV27 and TRBJ2-2; the D is unclear. Per germline, CDR1 MNHEY and CDR2 SMNVEV (reference sequence). The CDR3 length is 12 residues. Trimming pared 5 bases from V and 4 bases from J, leaving 5 bases between.

This clone was seen a single time. V and J are TRBV5-1 and TRBJ2-2, with D unresolved. Germline V gene lookup returns CDR1 SGHRS and CDR2 YFSETQ. Deletions cut 3 bases from V and 0 bases from J, with 6 bases between. The CDR3 is 14 residues long. The CDR3: CASSSQANTGELFF. Here the CDR3 DNA reads TGCGCCAGCAGCTCGCAGGCGAACACCGGGGAGCTGTTTTTT.

V usage is TRBV6-1 and J usage is TRBJ2-1; TRBD1 agrees at 8 bases. This CDR3 has 15 amino acids. CDR1 is MNHNS and CDR2 is SASEGT in the germline V gene. Trimming removed 9 bases from V and 3 bases from J; junction bases left unmatched: 10. The CDR3 loop is CASRDGQGNYNEQFF. As DNA, the CDR3 is TGTGCCAGTAGGGATGGACAGGGCAACTACAATGAGCAGTTCTTC.

V gene TRBV5-1 combines with J gene TRBJ1-2, with D perhaps TRBD1 (5 bases). Germline V gives CDR1 SGHRS, CDR2 YFSETQ. This CDR3 has 17 amino acids. The V end lost 0 bases, the J end lost 0 bases, and 15 bases lay between the germline ends. CDR3 nucleotide sequence: TGCGCCAGCAGCTTGGGGCCCCCGGGGGTTACTAACTATGGCTACACCTTC. It codes for CASSLGPPGVTNYGYTF.

This chain joins TRBV27 and TRBJ2-3; the match to TRBD2 covers 8 bases. The CDR3 has 15 residues. The germline V gene has CDR1 MNHEY and CDR2 SMNVEV (reference sequence). V gave up 3 bases and J gave up 0 bases; unmatched junction bases: 2. CDR3 bases: TGTGCCAGCAGTTTCGAGCGGGGGAGCACAGATACGCAGTATTTT. Translating gives CASSFERGSTDTQYF.

The chain links TRBV28 to TRBJ1-5; D unclear. Looked up from germline, CDR1 is MDHEN and CDR2 is SYDVKM. The germline V and J ends were trimmed by 8 bases and 0 bases, with 8 bases remaining between them. CDR3 length: 13 residues. The CDR3 DNA reads as TGTGCCAGCGGGGTTTTTAGCAATCAGCCCCAGCATTTT. Amino acids: CASGVFSNQPQHF.

J is TRBJ1-1 and V is TRBV15, with D unclear. The CDR3 is made up of 14 amino acids. V lost 3 bases and J 8 bases, leaving 16 bases between the germline ends. From germline, CDR1 is LNHNV and CDR2 YYDKDF (reference sequence). In DNA, the CDR3 is TGTGCCACCAGCAGGGGTCTTTCATCCCTCGAAGCTTTCTTT. Amino acid sequence: CATSRGLSSLEAFF.

The chain recombines TRBV28 with TRBJ1-5, with D uncertain. The germline V gene encodes CDR1 MDHEN and CDR2 SYDVKM. There are 16 residues in the CDR3. V was clipped by 1 base and J by 5 bases, with 15 bases between them. CDR3 DNA: TGTGCCAGCAGTTTATTCACGGAGGTTAGGGATCAGCCCCAGCATTTT. Amino acids: CASSLFTEVRDQPQHF.

V is TRBV7-2 and J is TRBJ1-2; D is ambiguous. The CDR3 extends over 12 amino acids. Looked up from germline, CDR1 is SGHTA and CDR2 is FQGNSA. The ends were cut back, 5 bases at V and 4 bases at J, with 8 bases in the middle. This chain's CDR3 is CASSTRSYGYTF. The CDR3 bases are TGTGCCAGCAGCACCCGATCCTATGGCTACACCTTC.

J is TRBJ1-2 and V is TRBV7-9; TRBD1 aligns across 9 bases. This CDR3 spans 13 amino acids. Germline CDR1 and CDR2: SEHNR and FQNEAQ (reference sequence). V shed 1 base and J 8 bases; nucleotides not matched to a gene: 2. CDR3 DNA: TGTGCCAGCAGCTTAGGGACAGGGGAAGGCTACACCTTC. Amino acids: CASSLGTGEGYTF.

V gene TRBV7-2 combines with J gene TRBJ2-5, with D possibly matching TRBD1 (5 bases). CDR1 SGHTA and CDR2 FQGNSA come from the germline V gene. V was trimmed by 1 base and J by 7 bases, leaving 10 bases between them. The CDR3 is made up of 13 amino acids. CDR3 nucleotides: TGTGCCAGCAGCTTAGACAGGTCAGGGACCCAGTACTTC. Translated, it gives CASSLDRSGTQYF.

This clone occurred a few times. This chain's CDR3 is CASRQGAPYEQYF. The CDR3 coding sequence is TGTGCCAGCAGGCAAGGGGCCCCCTACGAGCAGTACTTC. The chain uses TRBV2 and TRBJ2-7; TRBD1 is a possible D gene (5 bases). CDR1 is SNHLY, CDR2 FYNNEI, per germline. V was shortened by 6 bases and J by 2 bases, with 11 bases between the two germline ends. This CDR3 region has 13 residues.

V usage is TRBV7-9 and J usage is TRBJ2-7, with D possibly being TRBD2 (5 bases). The V end lost 5 bases, the J end lost 3 bases, and 14 bases lay between the germline ends. The CDR3 has 14 amino acids. Germline loops: CDR1 SEHNR, CDR2 FQNEAQ (reference sequence). In DNA, the CDR3 is TGTGCCAGCAGCCTATCCCGGGAACGCTACGAGCAGTACTTC. Its translation is CASSLSRERYEQYF.

The chain is built from TRBV5-1 and TRBJ2-1, with 7 nucleotides matching TRBD2. The CDR3 consists of 18 residues. Germline loops: CDR1 SGHRS, CDR2 YFSETQ. V lost 0 bases to trimming and J lost 0 bases; unmatched junction nucleotides: 9. The CDR3 DNA reads TGCGCCAGCAGCTTGGCAGGTAGCGGGCCTAGCTCCTACAATGAGCAGTTCTTC. It codes for CASSLAGSGPSSYNEQFF.

J is TRBJ1-2 and V is TRBV18; D gene unclear. The V gene lost 6 bases and the J gene lost 2 bases, with 10 bases spanning the gap. Germline values: CDR1 KGHSH, CDR2 LQKENI. The CDR3 loop spans 13 amino acids. The CDR3: CASSTGRNYGYTF. The DNA for the CDR3 is TGTGCCAGCTCCACGGGTAGGAACTATGGCTACACCTTC.

In its sample, this clone was seen once. The chain links TRBV2 to TRBJ2-7, with 8 bases that match TRBD1. The ends lost 7 bases at V and 0 bases at J; junction bases unmatched: 11. There are 16 residues in the CDR3. In germline, CDR1 is SNHLY, CDR2 FYNNEI. The CDR3 sequence is CASIGTGPSTSYEQYF. The DNA for the CDR3 is TGTGCCAGCATTGGGACAGGACCATCTACCTCCTACGAGCAGTACTTC.

The chain joins TRBV7-9 to TRBJ1-6, with 9 bases aligning to TRBD1. V trimming: 2 bases; J trimming: 10 bases; junction bases outside the gene matches: 12. CDR1 is SEHNR, CDR2 FQNEAQ, per germline (reference sequence). This CDR3 is 17 amino acids long. The CDR3 loop is CASSLNPGTGNGSPLHF. CDR3 DNA sequence: TGTGCCAGCAGCTTAAACCCCGGGACAGGGAATGGATCACCCCTCCACTTT. Together with reference TRBV7-9 and TRBJ1-6, the CDR3 gives the full variable domain: DTGVSQNPRHKITKRGQNVTFRCDPISEHNRLYWYRQTLGQGPEFLTYFQNEAQLEKSRLLSDRFSAERPKGSFSTLEIQRTEQGDSAMYLCASSLNPGTGNGSPLHFGNGTRLTVT.

The V call is TRBV4-2, the J call TRBJ2-1; D possibly corresponds to TRBD2 (5 bases). The germline V gene has CDR1 LGHNA and CDR2 YNFKEQ. Trimming left V 0 bases short and J 5 bases short, with 14 bases between. This CDR3 has 16 residues. The CDR3 nucleotides read TGTGCCAGCAGCCAAGATCAAAGTGACTACAACAATGAGCAGTTCTTC. This gives the protein CASSQDQSDYNNEQFF.

V and J are TRBV5-6 and TRBJ2-7; 7 bases are shared with TRBD1. Germline-derived CDR1 and CDR2 are SGHDT and YYEEEE. V lost 4 bases and J lost 0; bases outside the gene matches: 7. The CDR3 is made up of 15 amino acids. The CDR3 sequence is CASSIGQVFSYEQYF. CDR3 sequence (DNA): TGTGCCAGCAGCATAGGACAGGTTTTCTCCTACGAGCAGTACTTC.

The chain links TRBV19 to TRBJ2-5; 9 nucleotides align to TRBD1. The V gene's germline CDR1 is LNHDA and CDR2 SQIVND (reference sequence). V was clipped by 6 bases and J by 5 bases; unmatched bases: 10. This CDR3 has 15 amino acids. The CDR3 protein is CASSETTGGRETQYF. CDR3 DNA: TGTGCCAGTAGCGAAACTACAGGGGGCAGGGAGACCCAGTACTTC. The whole variable domain, remainder taken from reference TRBV19 and TRBJ2-5, is DGGITQSPKYLFRKEGQNVTLSCEQNLNHDAMYWYRQDPGQGLRLIYYSQIVNDFQKGDIAEGYSVSREKKESFPLTVTSAQKNPTAFYLCASSETTGGRETQYFGPGTRLLVL.

The rearrangement links TRBV11-3 to TRBJ2-5; D might be TRBD1 or TRBD2, each matching 6 bases. Germline V gene data show CDR1 as SGHNT and CDR2 as YENEEA. This CDR3 contains 14 residues. The V end lost 1 base, the J end lost 4 bases, and 10 bases lay between the germline ends. As DNA, the CDR3 is TGTGCCAGCAGCTTAGCGGGGGCTGGAGAGACCCAGTACTTC. Amino acid sequence: CASSLAGAGETQYF.

The chain couples TRBV19 to TRBJ2-6, with D possibly being TRBD2 (6 bases). V lost 5 bases and J 4 bases, leaving 15 bases between the germline ends. Per the germline V gene, CDR1 is LNHDA and CDR2 is SQIVND (reference sequence). The CDR3 totals 16 residues. CDR3 region: CASSPVLGGGANVLTF. CDR3 nucleotides: TGTGCCAGTAGTCCCGTCTTAGGAGGGGGGGCCAACGTCCTGACTTTC.

The genes are TRBV7-9 and TRBJ1-2, with D uncertain. The ends were cut back, 5 bases at V and 5 bases at J, with 18 bases in the middle. Germline V gene sequence: CDR1 SEHNR, CDR2 FQNEAQ (reference sequence). This CDR3 is built from 15 residues. CDR3 in amino acids: CASSAVVRGGYGYTF. The CDR3 bases are TGTGCCAGCAGCGCCGTCGTCCGGGGAGGGTATGGCTACACCTTC.

J is TRBJ2-3 and V is TRBV27; D might be TRBD2 (5 bases). In germline, CDR1 is MNHEY, CDR2 SMNVEV (reference sequence). This CDR3 is built from 13 residues. V was clipped by 5 bases and J by 4 bases, with 10 bases between them. The CDR3 loop reads CASSPIGADTQYF. The CDR3, as DNA: TGTGCCAGCAGTCCTATCGGGGCAGATACGCAGTATTTT.